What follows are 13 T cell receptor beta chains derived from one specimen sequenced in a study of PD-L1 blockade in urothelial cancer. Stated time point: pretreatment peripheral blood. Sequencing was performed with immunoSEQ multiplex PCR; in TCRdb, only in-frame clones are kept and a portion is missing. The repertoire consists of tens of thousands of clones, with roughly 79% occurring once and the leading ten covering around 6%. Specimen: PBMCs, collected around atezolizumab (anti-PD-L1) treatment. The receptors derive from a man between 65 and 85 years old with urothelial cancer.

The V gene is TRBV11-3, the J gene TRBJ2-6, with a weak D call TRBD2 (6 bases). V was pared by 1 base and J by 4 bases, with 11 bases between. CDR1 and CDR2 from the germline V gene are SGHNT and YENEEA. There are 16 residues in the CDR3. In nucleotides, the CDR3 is TGTGCCAGCAGCTTAGGATCGGGGGACGGGGCCAACGTCCTGACTTTC. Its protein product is CASSLGSGDGANVLTF.

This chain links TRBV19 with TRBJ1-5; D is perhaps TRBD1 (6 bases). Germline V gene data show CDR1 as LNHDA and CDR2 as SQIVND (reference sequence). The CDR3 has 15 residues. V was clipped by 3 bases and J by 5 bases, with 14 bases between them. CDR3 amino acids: CASSIRTAGYQPQHF. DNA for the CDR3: TGTGCCAGTAGTATCCGGACAGCGGGATATCAGCCCCAGCATTTT.

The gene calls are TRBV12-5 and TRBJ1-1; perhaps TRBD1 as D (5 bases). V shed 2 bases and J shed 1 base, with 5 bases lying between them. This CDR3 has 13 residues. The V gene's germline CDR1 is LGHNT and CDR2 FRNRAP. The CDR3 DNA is TGTGCTAGTGGTTTGCAGGGGAACACTGAAGCTTTCTTT. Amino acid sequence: CASGLQGNTEAFF.

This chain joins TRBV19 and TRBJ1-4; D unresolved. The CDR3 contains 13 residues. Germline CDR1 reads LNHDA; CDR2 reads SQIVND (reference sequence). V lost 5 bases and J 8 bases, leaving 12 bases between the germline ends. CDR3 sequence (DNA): TGTGCCAGTAGTGCACAAGGGAGCGAAAAACTGTTTTTT. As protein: CASSAQGSEKLFF.

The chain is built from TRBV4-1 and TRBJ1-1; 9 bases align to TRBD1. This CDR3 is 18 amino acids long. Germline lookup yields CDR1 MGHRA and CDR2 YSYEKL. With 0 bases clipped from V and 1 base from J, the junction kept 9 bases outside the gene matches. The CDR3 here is CASSQEPDRGSGNTEAFF. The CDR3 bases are TGCGCCAGCAGCCAAGAGCCGGACAGGGGATCCGGGAACACTGAAGCTTTCTTT.

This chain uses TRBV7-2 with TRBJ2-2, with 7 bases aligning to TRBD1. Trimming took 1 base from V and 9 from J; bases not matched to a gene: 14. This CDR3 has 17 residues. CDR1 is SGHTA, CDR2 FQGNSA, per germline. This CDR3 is CASSLEGGPAIGRELFF. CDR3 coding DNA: TGTGCCAGCAGCTTAGAAGGGGGCCCCGCGATAGGTCGGGAGCTGTTTTTT. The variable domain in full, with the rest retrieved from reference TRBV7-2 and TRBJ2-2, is GAGVSQSPSNKVTEKGKDVELRCDPISGHTALYWYRQSLGQGLEFLIYFQGNSAPDKSGLPSDRFSAERTGGSVSTLTIQRTQQEDSAVYLCASSLEGGPAIGRELFFGEGSRLTVL.

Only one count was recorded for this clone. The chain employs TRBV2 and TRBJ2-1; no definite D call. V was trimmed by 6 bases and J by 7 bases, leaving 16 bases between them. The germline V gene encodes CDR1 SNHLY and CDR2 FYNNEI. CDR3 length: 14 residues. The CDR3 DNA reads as TGTGCCAGCAGGAGCGCTCCCCAGAGGAATGAGCAGTTCTTC. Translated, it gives CASRSAPQRNEQFF.

CDR3 DNA sequence: TGTGCCAGTAGTATGAGGGAGGTGGATTCACCCCTCCACTTT. Its translation: CASSMREVDSPLHF. The chain employs TRBV19 and TRBJ1-6; D not certain. V was trimmed by 3 bases and J by 8 bases, leaving 11 bases between them. CDR1 LNHDA and CDR2 SQIVND come from the germline V gene (reference sequence). The CDR3 has 14 amino acids.

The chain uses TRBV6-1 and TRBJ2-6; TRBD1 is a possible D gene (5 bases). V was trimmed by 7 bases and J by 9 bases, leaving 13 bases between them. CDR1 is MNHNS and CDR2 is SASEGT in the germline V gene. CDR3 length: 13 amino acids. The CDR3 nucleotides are TGTGCCAGCATGATTTTGGACAACAACGTCCTGACTTTC. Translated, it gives CASMILDNNVLTF.

DNA for the CDR3: TGCGCCAGCAGCCAAGATGACAGGGGGGACTATAGCAATCAGCCCCAGCATTTT. Its translation is CASSQDDRGDYSNQPQHF. This sequence joins TRBV4-1 and TRBJ1-5, with 9 bases that match TRBD1. The CDR3 length is 18 residues. V gave up 0 bases and J gave up 0 bases; unmatched junction bases: 6. The germline CDR1 and CDR2 sequences are MGHRA and YSYEKL.

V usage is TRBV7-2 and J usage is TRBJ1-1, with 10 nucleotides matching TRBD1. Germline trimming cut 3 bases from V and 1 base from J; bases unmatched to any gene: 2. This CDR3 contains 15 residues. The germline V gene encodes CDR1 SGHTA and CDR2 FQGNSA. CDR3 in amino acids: CASSLTGGANTEAFF. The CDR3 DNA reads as TGTGCCAGCAGCTTGACAGGGGGCGCGAACACTGAAGCTTTCTTT.

This CDR3 reads CASSQGTEQFF. DNA of the CDR3: TGTGCCAGCAGTCAGGGGACTGAGCAGTTCTTC. This chain connects TRBV9 to TRBJ2-1, with D perhaps TRBD1 (6 bases). The germline gives CDR1 SGDLS, CDR2 YYNGEE. V was clipped by 5 bases and J by 9 bases, with 9 bases between them. The CDR3 spans 11 residues.

The CDR3 DNA follows: TGCGCCAGCAGCTTGGGGCTAGCGGGGGGTGCCCCAGAGACCCAGTACTTC. Amino acid sequence: CASSLGLAGGAPETQYF. The V call is TRBV5-1, the J call TRBJ2-5, with 11 nucleotides matching TRBD2. The CDR3 has 17 residues. The V gene's germline CDR1 is SGHRS and CDR2 YFSETQ. Trimming removed 0 bases from V and 4 bases from J; junction bases left unmatched: 8. Supplemented by reference TRBV5-1 and TRBJ2-5, the full variable domain reads KAGVTQTPRYLIKTRGQQVTLSCSPISGHRSVSWYQQTPGQGLQFLFEYFSETQRNKGNFPGRFSGRQFSNSRSEMNVSTLELGDSALYLCASSLGLAGGAPETQYFGPGTRLLVL.